The clone carrying this TCR beta chain was observed a few times. As yet, its antigen is unknown. TCRdb analysed the 5' RACE reads with MiXCR anew, one entry per CDR3 protein. Among 450,000 to 650,000 distinct CDR3 sequences, 13% were seen once, and the ten largest hold over 12%. Trimming at V came to 1 base and at J to 7 bases, leaving 8 bases not matched to a gene. Germline V gene data show CDR1 as SGHTA and CDR2 as FQGNSA. CDR3 length equals 15 residues. These data come from a study of T cells after yellow fever vaccination. As for the study in general: With SMART-Seq v4 Ultra Low Input, the fractions containing low cell numbers were prepared.

Study findings and constraints: Post-booster repertoires contained most primary-vaccination clones again (almost 97% CD4, 85% to 90% CD8).

The receptor's source is a young man who received the YFV17D yellow fever vaccine. This specimen consisted of PBMCs, obtained on the day of the yellow fever booster vaccination. This chain connects TRBV7-2 to TRBJ2-3; 7 positions agree with TRBD2. The CDR3 DNA reads as TGTGCCAGCAGCTTAGTAGCGGGCCCAGGGAATACGCAGTATTTT. It yields the protein CASSLVAGPGNTQYF. The entire variable domain, with the rest obtained from reference TRBV7-2 and TRBJ2-3, is as follows: GAGVSQSPSNKVTEKGKDVELRCDPISGHTALYWYRQSLGQGLEFLIYFQGNSAPDKSGLPSDRFSAERTGGSVSTLTIQRTQQEDSAVYLCASSLVAGPGNTQYFGPGTRLTVL.